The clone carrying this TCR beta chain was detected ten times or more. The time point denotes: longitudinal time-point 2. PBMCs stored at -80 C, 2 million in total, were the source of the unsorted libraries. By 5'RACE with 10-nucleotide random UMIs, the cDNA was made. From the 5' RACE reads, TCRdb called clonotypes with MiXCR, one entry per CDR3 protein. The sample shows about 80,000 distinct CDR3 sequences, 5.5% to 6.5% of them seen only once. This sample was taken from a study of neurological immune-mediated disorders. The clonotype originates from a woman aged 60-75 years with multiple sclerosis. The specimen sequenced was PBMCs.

The CDR3, as DNA: TGTGCCAGCAGTTATGCGGGGAGCCCCACAGATACGCAGTATTTT. Amino acids: CASSYAGSPTDTQYF. V usage is TRBV7-2 and J usage is TRBJ2-3, with TRBD2 as a possible D gene (6 bases). Trimming left V 6 bases short and J 2 bases short, with 15 bases between. Germline lookup yields CDR1 SGHTA and CDR2 FQGNSA. The CDR3 spans 15 residues.